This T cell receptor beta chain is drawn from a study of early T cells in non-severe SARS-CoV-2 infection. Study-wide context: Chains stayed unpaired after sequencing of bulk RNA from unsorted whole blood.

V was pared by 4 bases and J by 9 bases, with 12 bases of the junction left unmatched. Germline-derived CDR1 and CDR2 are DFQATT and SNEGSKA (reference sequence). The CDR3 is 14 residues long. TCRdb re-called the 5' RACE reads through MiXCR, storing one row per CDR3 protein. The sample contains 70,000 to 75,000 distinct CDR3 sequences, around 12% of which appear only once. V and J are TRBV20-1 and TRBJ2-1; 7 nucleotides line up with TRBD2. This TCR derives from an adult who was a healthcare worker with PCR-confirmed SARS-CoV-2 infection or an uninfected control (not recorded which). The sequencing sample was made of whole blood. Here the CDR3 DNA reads TGCAGTGCTATAGGGACTACAGACGCAGGTGAGCAGTTCTTC. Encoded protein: CSAIGTTDAGEQFF.